This T cell receptor beta chain comes out of a study of blood T cell repertoires in COVID-19. This clone was observed a single time. Generated by immunoSEQ multiplex PCR, the TCRdb table keeps only in-frame clones and is missing some. The table has 150,000 to 200,000 clones, over 75% seen once. Germline V gives CDR1 LNHDA, CDR2 SQIVND (reference sequence). The V and J ends lost 8 bases and 3 bases respectively, with 8 bases between them. The CDR3 spans 11 residues. This chain joins TRBV19 and TRBJ2-7, with D possibly TRBD2 on 5 matching bases. The specimen was peripheral blood. The receptor's source is a human donor in a cohort sampled during active COVID-19. The CDR3 sequence is CASSEGYEQYF. The CDR3 nucleotides read TGTGCCAGTTCTGAGGGCTACGAGCAGTACTTC.